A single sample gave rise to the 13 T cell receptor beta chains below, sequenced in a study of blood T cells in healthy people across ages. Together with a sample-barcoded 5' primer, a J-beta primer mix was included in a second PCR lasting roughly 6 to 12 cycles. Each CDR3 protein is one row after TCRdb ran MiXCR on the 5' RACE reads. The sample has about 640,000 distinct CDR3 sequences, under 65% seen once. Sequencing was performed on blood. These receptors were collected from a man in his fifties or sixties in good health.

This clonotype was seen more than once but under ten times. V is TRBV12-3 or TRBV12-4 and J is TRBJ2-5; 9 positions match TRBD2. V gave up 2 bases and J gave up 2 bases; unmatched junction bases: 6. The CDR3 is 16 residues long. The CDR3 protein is CASSLRAGGQQETQYF. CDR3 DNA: TGTGCCAGCAGTTTACGGGCGGGGGGGCAGCAAGAGACCCAGTACTTC.

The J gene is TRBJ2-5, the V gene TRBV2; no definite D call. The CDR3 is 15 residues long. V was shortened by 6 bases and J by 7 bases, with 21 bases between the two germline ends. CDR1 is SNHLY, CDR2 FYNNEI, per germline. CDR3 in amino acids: CASSRFSFISGTQYF. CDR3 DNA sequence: TGTGCCAGCAGCCGCTTTTCCTTTATTTCGGGGACCCAGTACTTC.

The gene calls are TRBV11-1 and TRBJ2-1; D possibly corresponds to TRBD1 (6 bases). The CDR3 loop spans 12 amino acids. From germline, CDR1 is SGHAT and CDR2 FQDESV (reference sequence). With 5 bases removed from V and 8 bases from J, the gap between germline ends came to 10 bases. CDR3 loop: CASSPNRDEQFF. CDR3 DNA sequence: TGTGCCAGCAGCCCAAACAGGGATGAGCAGTTCTTC. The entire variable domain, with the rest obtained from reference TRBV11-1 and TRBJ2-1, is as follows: EAEVAQSPRYKITEKSQAVAFWCDPISGHATLYWYRQILGQGPELLVQFQDESVVDDSQLPKDRFSAERLKGVDSTLKIQPAELGDSAMYLCASSPNRDEQFFGPGTRLTVL.

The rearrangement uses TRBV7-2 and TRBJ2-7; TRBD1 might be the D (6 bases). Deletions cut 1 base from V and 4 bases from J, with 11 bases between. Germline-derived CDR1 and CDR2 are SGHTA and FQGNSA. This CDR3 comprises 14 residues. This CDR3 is CASSLGRGQYEQYF. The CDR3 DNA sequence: TGTGCCAGCAGCTTAGGGCGAGGACAGTACGAGCAGTACTTC.

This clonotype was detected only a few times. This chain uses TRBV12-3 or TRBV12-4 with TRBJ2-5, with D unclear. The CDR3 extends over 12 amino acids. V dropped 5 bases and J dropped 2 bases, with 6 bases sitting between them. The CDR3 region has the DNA TGTGCCAGCAGTGCGCAGCAAGAGACCCAGTACTTC. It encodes CASSAQQETQYF.

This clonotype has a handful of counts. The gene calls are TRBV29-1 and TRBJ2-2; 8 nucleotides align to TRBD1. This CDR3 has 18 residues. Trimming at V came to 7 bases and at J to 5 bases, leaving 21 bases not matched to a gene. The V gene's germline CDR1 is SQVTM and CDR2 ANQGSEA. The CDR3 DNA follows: TGCAGCGAACCTGGTCGTGGGCGGGACAGGTGGCTTACCGGGGAGCTGTTTTTT. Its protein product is CSEPGRGRDRWLTGELFF.

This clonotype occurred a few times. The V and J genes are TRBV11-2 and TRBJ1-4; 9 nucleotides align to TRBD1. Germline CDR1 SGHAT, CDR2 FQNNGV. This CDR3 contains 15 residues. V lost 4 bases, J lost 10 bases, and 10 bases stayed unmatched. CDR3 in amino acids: CASSSAGTGLAKLFF. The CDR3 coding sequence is TGTGCCAGCAGCTCCGCCGGGACAGGGCTTGCAAAACTGTTTTTT.

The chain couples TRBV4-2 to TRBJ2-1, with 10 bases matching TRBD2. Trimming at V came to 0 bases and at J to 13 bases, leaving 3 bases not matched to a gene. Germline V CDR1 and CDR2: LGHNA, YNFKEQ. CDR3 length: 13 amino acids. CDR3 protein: CASSQDQRGGQFF. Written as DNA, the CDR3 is TGTGCCAGCAGCCAAGACCAGCGGGGGGGTCAGTTCTTC.

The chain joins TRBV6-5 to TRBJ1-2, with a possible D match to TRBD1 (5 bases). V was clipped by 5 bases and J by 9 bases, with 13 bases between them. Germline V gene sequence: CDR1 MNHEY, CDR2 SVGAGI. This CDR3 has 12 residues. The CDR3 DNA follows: TGTGCCAGCAGTGGCCAGCAGGGTAGCTACACCTTC. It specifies CASSGQQGSYTF.

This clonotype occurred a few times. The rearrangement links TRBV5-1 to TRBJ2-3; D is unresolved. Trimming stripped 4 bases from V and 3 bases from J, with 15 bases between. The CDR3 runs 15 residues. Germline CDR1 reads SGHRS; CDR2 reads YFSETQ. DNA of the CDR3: TGCGCCAGCAGCCCGGATATGGGGTGGACAGATACGCAGTATTTT. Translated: CASSPDMGWTDTQYF.

The CDR3 sequence: CASSEYGAGGSTQYF. The CDR3 region has the DNA TGTGCCAGCAGTGAATATGGAGCGGGGGGAAGTACGCAGTATTTT. This chain connects TRBV25-1 to TRBJ2-3, with 9 positions matching TRBD2. Looked up from germline, CDR1 is MGHDK and CDR2 is SYGVNS. This CDR3 is 15 amino acids long. V lost 0 bases to trimming and J lost 8 bases; unmatched junction nucleotides: 6.

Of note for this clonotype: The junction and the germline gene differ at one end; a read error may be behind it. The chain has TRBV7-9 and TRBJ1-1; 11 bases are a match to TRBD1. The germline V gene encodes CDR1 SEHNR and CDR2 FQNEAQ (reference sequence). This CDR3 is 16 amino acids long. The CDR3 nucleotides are TGTGCCAGCAGTTTAGGGACAGGGGGTCTGAACACTGAAGCTTTCTTT. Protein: CASSLGTGGLNTEAFF.

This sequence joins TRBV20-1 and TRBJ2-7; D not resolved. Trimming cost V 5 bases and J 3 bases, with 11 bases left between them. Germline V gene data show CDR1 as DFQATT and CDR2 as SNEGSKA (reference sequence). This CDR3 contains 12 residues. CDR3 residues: CSAERRVYEQYF. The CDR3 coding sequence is TGCAGTGCTGAGAGACGGGTCTACGAGCAGTACTTC.